Each of the 28 T cell receptor beta chains below was sequenced from the same sample in a study of blood T cell repertoires in COVID-19. Assay used: immunoSEQ multiplex PCR; TCRdb lists only in-frame clones, some missing. The sample has over 150,000 clones, 70% to 85% seen once. Input material: peripheral blood. The receptors were gathered from a woman aged 55 to 70 with acute or convalescent COVID-19.

The CDR3 DNA reads as TGTGCCAGCAGCCCCCTAGGGCTAGCGGGGGGCACAGATACGCAGTATTTT. Its translation: CASSPLGLAGGTDTQYF. The chain employs TRBV7-3 and TRBJ2-3, with 10 bases fitting TRBD2. Looked up from germline, CDR1 is SGHTA and CDR2 is FQGTGA. Trimming took 5 bases from V and 1 from J; bases not matched to a gene: 9. The CDR3 runs to 17 residues.

This chain connects TRBV5-1 to TRBJ2-5; 7 bases fit TRBD1. There are 13 residues in the CDR3. Germline loops: CDR1 SGHRS, CDR2 YFSETQ. After removal of 6 bases from V and 4 bases from J, the junction contained 6 bases not matched to a gene. Here the CDR3 reads CASTQGVGETQYF. The CDR3 region has the DNA TGCGCCAGCACTCAGGGGGTGGGAGAGACCCAGTACTTC.

The chain has TRBV11-2 and TRBJ1-2; possible D gene TRBD1, 6 bases. This CDR3 region has 12 residues. The V end was cut by 1 base, the J end by 7 bases, with 7 bases between. CDR1 SGHAT and CDR2 FQNNGV come from the germline V gene. CDR3 loop: CASSLAQGGYTF. The DNA of the CDR3 is TGTGCCAGCAGCTTAGCACAGGGTGGCTACACCTTC. Combining the CDR3 with reference TRBV11-2 and TRBJ1-2 gives the whole variable domain EAGVAQSPRYKIIEKRQSVAFWCNPISGHATLYWYQQILGQGPKLLIQFQNNGVVDDSQLPKDRFSAERLKGVDSTLKIQPAKLEDSAVYLCASSLAQGGYTFGSGTRLTVV.

V is TRBV10-3 and J is TRBJ1-2; D remains ambiguous. Trimming shortened V by 5 bases and J by 3 bases, and 10 bases separated the two germline ends. Germline loops: CDR1 ENHRY, CDR2 SYGVKD. The CDR3 is 13 residues long. The CDR3 here is CAISQEGDYGYTF. The CDR3 nucleotides are TGTGCCATCAGTCAGGAGGGTGACTATGGCTACACCTTC.

The genes are TRBV10-1 and TRBJ2-5, with D possibly TRBD2 on 5 matching bases. The CDR3 runs to 13 residues. The germline CDR1 and CDR2 sequences are WNHNN and SYGVQD (reference sequence). The V gene lost 4 bases and the J gene lost 5 bases, with 11 bases spanning the gap. CDR3 loop: CASSGTSGETQYF. The CDR3 DNA is TGCGCCAGCAGTGGAACATCGGGGGAGACCCAGTACTTC.

V gene TRBV3-1 (or the pseudogene TRBV3-2) combines with J gene TRBJ1-4; D gene ambiguous. The CDR3 extends over 13 amino acids. The germline V and J ends were trimmed by 1 base and 8 bases, with 8 bases remaining between them. Germline assignment: CDR1 LGHDT and CDR2 YNNKEL (reference sequence). The CDR3 DNA reads TGTGCCAGCAGCCAAGGGCGAGGCGAAAAACTGTTTTTT. It yields the protein CASSQGRGEKLFF.

The chain uses TRBV12-5 and TRBJ1-5; TRBD1 is a possible D gene (5 bases). The CDR3 covers 14 residues. Per the germline V gene, CDR1 is LGHNT and CDR2 is FRNRAP. Trimming stripped 3 bases from V and 9 bases from J, with 15 bases between. CDR3 in amino acids: CASGLSRAHPPQHF. The DNA for the CDR3 is TGTGCTAGTGGTTTAAGCAGGGCCCACCCGCCCCAGCATTTT.

This clone was observed a single time. The chain has TRBV11-2 and TRBJ2-2; 10 bases are shared with TRBD1. Looked up from germline, CDR1 is SGHAT and CDR2 is FQNNGV. The CDR3 has 17 residues. The trim removed 4 bases at V and 8 bases at J, leaving 13 bases unmatched. CDR3 DNA sequence: TGTGCCAGCAGCTCAAACCCGGGACAGGGGAATTTTGGGGAGCTGTTTTTT. It translates to CASSSNPGQGNFGELFF.

CDR3 sequence (DNA): TGTGCCAGCAGTCCCGGGACACTTGGGGTTAACACCGGGGAGCTGTTTTTT. Its protein product is CASSPGTLGVNTGELFF. This chain connects TRBV6-4 to TRBJ2-2; D might be TRBD1 (6 bases). CDR1 MRHNA and CDR2 SNTAGT come from the germline V gene. Trimming stripped 5 bases from V and 2 bases from J, with 18 bases between. The CDR3 has 17 residues.

The chain uses TRBV6-4 and TRBJ2-3; no clear D. V lost 4 bases to trimming and J lost 8 bases, with 16 bases between them. Germline values: CDR1 MRHNA, CDR2 SNTAGT. This CDR3 has 14 amino acids. The CDR3 loop is CASSVTPEFGTQYF. The CDR3 nucleotides read TGTGCCAGCAGTGTGACTCCAGAGTTCGGTACGCAGTATTTT.

The V gene is TRBV6-1, the J gene TRBJ2-3; TRBD2 matches at 9 bases. Unmatched junction bases numbered 0, after V lost 2 bases and J lost 6 bases. Germline-derived CDR1 and CDR2 are MNHNS and SASEGT. The CDR3 is 13 amino acids. The CDR3 DNA reads TGTGCCAGCAGTGAACTAGCGGGGGATACGCAGTATTTT. Amino acid sequence: CASSELAGDTQYF.

V and J are TRBV2 and TRBJ2-3; possible D gene TRBD1, 7 bases. V lost 4 bases to trimming and J lost 2 bases, with 13 bases between them. CDR1 SNHLY and CDR2 FYNNEI come from the germline V gene. The CDR3 has 15 amino acids. The CDR3 DNA reads as TGTGCCAGCAGTGGCCAGGGGGGTGTCACAGATACGCAGTATTTT. The encoded protein is CASSGQGGVTDTQYF.

This clone has a single count. This chain links TRBV5-8 with TRBJ1-1; 7 bases line up with TRBD1. CDR1 SGHTS and CDR2 YDEGEE come from the germline V gene. The CDR3 is made up of 14 amino acids. Trimming at V came to 4 bases and at J to 6 bases, leaving 9 bases not matched to a gene. This CDR3 reads CASSVYQGVAEAFF. CDR3 nucleotides: TGTGCCAGCAGCGTCTATCAGGGGGTCGCTGAAGCTTTCTTT.

J is TRBJ1-3 and V is TRBV5-1; 10 bases fit TRBD1. CDR1 SGHRS and CDR2 YFSETQ come from the germline V gene. V gave up 4 bases and J gave up 8 bases; unmatched junction bases: 6. The CDR3 length is 14 residues. The CDR3 sequence is CASSAGTGVDTIYF. CDR3 sequence (DNA): TGCGCCAGCAGCGCAGGGACAGGGGTTGACACCATATATTTT.

V and J are TRBV18 and TRBJ2-1, with D perhaps matching TRBD2 (5 bases). V was cut by 1 base and J by 4 bases, with 11 bases left in between. This CDR3 has 15 amino acids. Germline V gene sequence: CDR1 KGHSH, CDR2 LQKENI. In DNA, the CDR3 is TGTGCCAGCTCACCACGGGGAGATGCTTACAATGAGCAGTTCTTC. Residues: CASSPRGDAYNEQFF.

The sample holds a few counts of this clone. The genes are TRBV5-1 and TRBJ1-2, with D possibly being TRBD1 (6 bases). The CDR3 loop spans 14 amino acids. Germline assignment: CDR1 SGHRS and CDR2 YFSETQ. V lost 1 base, J lost 5 bases, and 12 bases lay in between. CDR3 protein: CASSLTGSEYGYTF. CDR3 coding DNA: TGCGCCAGCAGCTTGACAGGGTCGGAGTATGGCTACACCTTC.

This clone was recorded only once. The rearrangement uses TRBV15 and TRBJ1-1; D unclear. V lost 0 bases and J lost 11, with 16 bases in between. CDR3 size: 14 residues. CDR1 LNHNV and CDR2 YYDKDF come from the germline V gene (reference sequence). The CDR3 spells CATSRDTGGLGAFF. The CDR3 nucleotides read TGTGCCACCAGCAGAGATACTGGAGGTTTAGGTGCTTTCTTT.

The gene calls are TRBV9 and TRBJ1-1, with TRBD1 matching over 7 bases. CDR3 length: 16 amino acids. In germline, CDR1 is SGDLS, CDR2 YYNGEE. The V segment lost 3 bases and the J segment 8 bases; nucleotides outside the gene matches: 16. CDR3 nucleotides: TGTGCCAGCAGCGCAGGGACAGCCCAGAGAGGGGTCGAAGCTTTCTTT. Translating it yields CASSAGTAQRGVEAFF.

This clone was counted a single time. This chain joins TRBV5-1 and TRBJ2-7; possibly TRBD1 for D (7 bases). The germline gives CDR1 SGHRS, CDR2 YFSETQ. The length of the CDR3 is 11 residues. V lost 7 bases, J lost 4 bases, and 9 bases lay in between. The CDR3 DNA is TGCGCCAGCCAGGGGGGATACGAGCAGTACTTC. Its protein is CASQGGYEQYF.

The V and J genes are TRBV25-1 and TRBJ2-7; 7 bases are shared with TRBD2. The CDR3 is 13 amino acids. Germline V gene lookup returns CDR1 MGHDK and CDR2 SYGVNS. Losses at the gene ends were 6 bases for V and 0 bases for J; bases not matched to a gene: 2. The CDR3 loop reads CASRASGSYEQYF. CDR3 nucleotides: TGTGCCAGCAGGGCTAGCGGCTCCTACGAGCAGTACTTC.

The CDR3 coding sequence is TGCGCCAGCAGCACCTTCGGGACTAGCGAAGAGACCCAGTACTTC. This codes for CASSTFGTSEETQYF. V gene TRBV5-1 combines with J gene TRBJ2-5, with 10 bases fitting TRBD2. The J segment lost 3 bases and the V segment lost 4 bases, leaving 6 bases of the junction unmatched. CDR3 length equals 15 residues. CDR1 is SGHRS and CDR2 is YFSETQ in the germline V gene. Combining the CDR3 with reference TRBV5-1 and TRBJ2-5 gives the whole variable domain KAGVTQTPRYLIKTRGQQVTLSCSPISGHRSVSWYQQTPGQGLQFLFEYFSETQRNKGNFPGRFSGRQFSNSRSEMNVSTLELGDSALYLCASSTFGTSEETQYFGPGTRLLVL.

V and J are TRBV29-1 and TRBJ1-1; maybe TRBD1 (6 bases). Trimming shortened V by 1 base and J by 4 bases, and 10 bases separated the two germline ends. This CDR3 is 13 amino acids long. CDR1 is SQVTM and CDR2 is ANQGSEA in the germline V gene. The CDR3 protein is CSVEAGGGTEAFF. CDR3 nucleotide sequence: TGCAGCGTTGAAGCGGGGGGCGGCACTGAAGCTTTCTTT. Variable domain in full (rest from reference TRBV29-1 and TRBJ1-1): SAVISQKPSRDICQRGTSLTIQCQVDSQVTMMFWYRQQPGQSLTLIATANQGSEATYESGFVIDKFPISRPNLTFSTLTVSNMSPEDSSIYLCSVEAGGGTEAFFGQGTRLTVV.

This rearrangement joins TRBV21-1 to TRBJ1-1; TRBD1 is the table's D call and was not checked against the DNA. TRBV21-1 is an annotated pseudogene. This CDR3 spans 14 amino acids. CDR3 in DNA: TGTGCCAGCCTAGGGGGCCTTCTGAACACTGAAGCTTTCTTT. Translation: CASLGGLLNTEAFF.

CDR3 sequence: CASSMFGTGVKDTQYF. In nucleotides, the CDR3 is TGTGCCAGTAGTATGTTTGGGACAGGGGTAAAGGATACGCAGTATTTT. The rearrangement uses TRBV19 and TRBJ2-3; 10 bases fit TRBD1. J lost 6 bases, V lost 3 bases, and 9 bases had no gene match. The CDR3 sequence is 16 residues long. Per germline, CDR1 LNHDA and CDR2 SQIVND (reference sequence).

V is TRBV7-9 and J is TRBJ2-2; 7 bases are shared with TRBD1. V lost 2 bases to trimming and J lost 7 bases; unmatched junction nucleotides: 13. CDR1 and CDR2 from the germline V gene are SEHNR and FQNEAQ (reference sequence). This CDR3 comprises 17 residues. CDR3: CASSLTGTVGGVGELFF. The CDR3 DNA follows: TGTGCCAGCAGCTTAACAGGGACAGTCGGAGGCGTCGGGGAGCTGTTTTTT.

The chain joins TRBV30 to TRBJ2-5; D ambiguous. The CDR3 has 11 residues. Trimming removed 2 bases at V and 4 bases at J, with 5 bases between. Per germline, CDR1 GTSNPN and CDR2 SVGIG (reference sequence). Written as DNA, the CDR3 is TGTGCCTGGAGTAGACTAGAGACCCAGTACTTC. Translation gives CAWSRLETQYF. The full variable domain, rest sourced from reference TRBV30 and TRBJ2-5, is SQTIHQWPATLVQPVGSPLSLECTVEGTSNPNLYWYRQAAGRGLQLLFYSVGIGQISSEVPQNLSASRPQDRQFILSSKKLLLSDSGFYLCAWSRLETQYFGPGTRLLVL.

This chain connects TRBV4-1 to TRBJ1-2, with 8 nucleotides matching TRBD1. Per the germline V gene, CDR1 is MGHRA and CDR2 is YSYEKL. Unmatched junction bases numbered 20, after V lost 2 bases and J lost 6 bases. There are 19 residues in the CDR3. CDR3: CASSQSLSPRTGPKDGYTF. The CDR3 nucleotides are TGCGCCAGCAGCCAATCACTATCTCCTCGGACAGGGCCCAAGGATGGCTACACCTTC.

This sequence joins TRBV28 and TRBJ1-6; D ambiguous. Germline-derived CDR1 and CDR2 are MDHEN and SYDVKM. The V and J ends lost 6 bases and 10 bases respectively, with 19 bases between them. The CDR3 extends over 15 amino acids. The CDR3 sequence: CASSGREGLGSPLHF. The DNA for the CDR3 is TGTGCCAGCAGCGGACGGGAGGGTCTGGGATCACCCCTCCACTTT.